The 26 T cell receptor beta chains reported below all come from one sample, sequenced in a study of cytomegalovirus exposure and HLA in healthy donors. Primers for the PCR totalled 60 Vbeta and 13 Jbeta. Clones were read by immunoSEQ multiplex PCR, and TCRdb kept only the in-frame ones, dropping some. The table has approximately 190,000 clones, around 85% seen once. Source material: PBMCs. The receptors stem from a man in his forties in good health and CMV-seropositive.

This chain connects TRBV9 to TRBJ1-5, with 7 bases that match TRBD1. J gave up 5 bases and V 0 bases, and 8 bases lay outside the gene matches. The CDR3 is 16 amino acids. Germline values: CDR1 SGDLS, CDR2 YYNGEE. The CDR3 coding sequence is TGTGCCAGCAGCGTAGCTCCGACAGGGCCAGATCAGCCCCAGCATTTT. Residues: CASSVAPTGPDQPQHF. Using reference TRBV9 and TRBJ1-5 for the parts outside the CDR3, the full variable domain is DSGVTQTPKHLITATGQRVTLRCSPRSGDLSVYWYQQSLDQGLQFLIQYYNGEERAKGNILERFSAQQFPDLHSELNLSSLELGDSALYFCASSVAPTGPDQPQHFGDGTRLSIL.

V usage is TRBV15 and J usage is TRBJ1-1; D gene uncertain. The CDR3 covers 14 residues. Trimming took off 0 bases at V and 6 bases at J, with 11 bases between the two ends. The germline gives CDR1 LNHNV, CDR2 YYDKDF (reference sequence). CDR3 sequence (DNA): TGTGCCACCAGCAGAGATTCGAGGCTTTCTGAAGCTTTCTTT. Translated, it gives CATSRDSRLSEAFF.

The chain recombines TRBV11-2 with TRBJ1-2; TRBD1 aligns across 11 bases. This CDR3 has 13 residues. V lost 5 bases and J lost 7; bases outside the gene matches: 3. Per germline, CDR1 SGHAT and CDR2 FQNNGV. CDR3 loop: CASSLDRGLGYTF. In DNA, the CDR3 is TGTGCCAGCAGCCTGGACAGGGGGCTTGGCTACACCTTC. The full variable domain, in which reference TRBV11-2 and TRBJ1-2 provide the parts outside the CDR3, is EAGVAQSPRYKIIEKRQSVAFWCNPISGHATLYWYQQILGQGPKLLIQFQNNGVVDDSQLPKDRFSAERLKGVDSTLKIQPAKLEDSAVYLCASSLDRGLGYTFGSGTRLTVV.

This clone has just a few counts. The chain carries TRBV7-2 and TRBJ2-4; tentative D call: TRBD1 (6 bases). Germline CDR1 SGHTA, CDR2 FQGNSA. Between the trimmed V and J ends, which lost 0 bases and 1 base, there was a span of 10 bases. The CDR3 totals 16 residues. In nucleotides, the CDR3 is TGTGCCAGCAGCTTAGCGGGGGCCAGGGCCAAAAACATTCAGTACTTC. Protein product: CASSLAGARAKNIQYF.

Of note for this clone: Other DNA sequences in the same sample also yield this CDR3. This chain links TRBV27 with TRBJ1-5; perhaps TRBD1 as D (5 bases). Germline assignment: CDR1 MNHEY and CDR2 SMNVEV (reference sequence). Trimming took 3 bases from V and 0 from J, leaving 9 bases between them. The CDR3 has 15 amino acids. The CDR3 reads CASSFGGGSNQPQHF. CDR3 DNA sequence: TGTGCCAGCAGTTTCGGGGGAGGTAGCAATCAGCCCCAGCATTTT.

This clone was recorded once. The chain is built from TRBV4-3 and TRBJ2-7, with a tentative D call TRBD2 (7 bases). Between the trimmed V and J ends, which lost 0 bases and 4 bases, there was a span of 16 bases. The CDR3 covers 16 residues. Germline V gives CDR1 LGHNA, CDR2 YSLEER. CDR3: CASSQDQGGARYEQYF. CDR3 coding DNA: TGCGCCAGCAGCCAAGACCAAGGGGGGGCACGGTACGAGCAGTACTTC.

The chain uses TRBV28 and TRBJ1-1, with D maybe TRBD1 (6 bases). The CDR3 consists of 14 residues. The germline V gene has CDR1 MDHEN and CDR2 SYDVKM. The V and J ends lost 6 bases and 10 bases respectively, with 21 bases between them. As DNA, the CDR3 is TGTGCCAGCAGCAGGGTGCGGGGGGCGGCTTTAGCTTTCTTT. Translated, it gives CASSRVRGAALAFF.

The chain is built from TRBV5-6 and TRBJ2-7; 8 bases align to TRBD1. Germline V gene data show CDR1 as SGHDT and CDR2 as YYEEEE. Trimming removed 2 bases from V and 2 bases from J; junction bases left unmatched: 6. This CDR3 is built from 15 residues. The CDR3 DNA reads as TGTGCCAGCAGCTTCGACAGGGGCCCTACCTACGAGCAGTACTTC. Protein sequence: CASSFDRGPTYEQYF.

The J gene is TRBJ2-1, the V gene TRBV27; 8 bases align to TRBD2. The CDR3 runs to 18 residues. V trimming: 2 bases; J trimming: 5 bases; junction bases outside the gene matches: 14. Germline V lookup: CDR1 MNHEY, CDR2 SMNVEV (reference sequence). The CDR3 DNA reads TGTGCCAGCAGTTTACAGGGGCGGGCGGGGGGCGGTAACAATGAGCAGTTCTTC. Protein sequence: CASSLQGRAGGGNNEQFF.

The chain combines TRBV30 with TRBJ2-4; 7 bases align to TRBD1. From germline, CDR1 is GTSNPN and CDR2 SVGIG (reference sequence). V shed 5 bases and J 1 base; nucleotides not matched to a gene: 14. The length of the CDR3 is 17 residues. CDR3 sequence reads: CAWSGQESHLAKNIQYF. The CDR3 DNA is TGTGCCTGGTCTGGACAGGAATCCCACCTTGCCAAAAACATTCAGTACTTC.

The rearrangement joins TRBV5-1 to TRBJ2-7; TRBD2 is a possible D gene (6 bases). This CDR3 comprises 14 residues. Germline loops: CDR1 SGHRS, CDR2 YFSETQ. The ends were cut back, 3 bases at V and 6 bases at J, with 16 bases in the middle. The CDR3 nucleotides read TGCGCCAGCAGCTGGGGAGGTTCCACGTCCGAGCAGTACTTC. Amino acids: CASSWGGSTSEQYF. The variable domain in full, with the rest retrieved from reference TRBV5-1 and TRBJ2-7, is KAGVTQTPRYLIKTRGQQVTLSCSPISGHRSVSWYQQTPGQGLQFLFEYFSETQRNKGNFPGRFSGRQFSNSRSEMNVSTLELGDSALYLCASSWGGSTSEQYFGPGTRLTVT.

CDR3 bases: TGCGCCAGCAGCCAAGGAAACGGGGAGGGCTACACCTTC. Protein: CASSQGNGEGYTF. The chain joins TRBV4-3 to TRBJ1-2; D call uncertain. Germline V gives CDR1 LGHNA, CDR2 YSLEER. CDR3 length: 13 residues. V shed 1 base and J shed 8 bases, with 11 bases lying between them.

The chain couples TRBV5-1 to TRBJ1-2; D uncertain. Germline CDR1 is SGHRS and CDR2 is YFSETQ. V was trimmed by 0 bases and J by 4 bases, leaving 4 bases between them. The length of the CDR3 is 12 residues. The CDR3: CASSLDSYGYTF. In DNA, the CDR3 is TGCGCCAGCAGCTTGGACAGCTATGGCTACACCTTC.

This rearrangement joins TRBV30 to TRBJ2-3; 10 nucleotides line up with TRBD1. This CDR3 region has 14 residues. V lost 5 bases and J lost 6; bases outside the gene matches: 8. In germline, CDR1 is GTSNPN, CDR2 SVGIG (reference sequence). In DNA, the CDR3 is TGTGCCTGGGACAGGGGGCGCGGGAGGGATACGCAGTATTTT. It codes for CAWDRGRGRDTQYF. Supplemented by reference TRBV30 and TRBJ2-3, the full variable domain reads SQTIHQWPATLVQPVGSPLSLECTVEGTSNPNLYWYRQAAGRGLQLLFYSVGIGQISSEVPQNLSASRPQDRQFILSSKKLLLSDSGFYLCAWDRGRGRDTQYFGPGTRLTVL.

This chain uses TRBV11-2 with TRBJ2-7; possibly TRBD2 for D (6 bases). Germline CDR1 is SGHAT and CDR2 is FQNNGV. This CDR3 region has 15 residues. Trimming pared 1 base from V and 1 base from J, leaving 11 bases between. The CDR3 reads CASSLAGVASYEQYF. DNA for the CDR3: TGTGCCAGCAGCTTAGCGGGGGTAGCATCCTACGAGCAGTACTTC.

The chain joins TRBV14 to TRBJ1-1, with TRBD1 identical over 8 bases. The germline CDR1 and CDR2 sequences are SGHDN and FVKESK. J gave up 6 bases and V 4 bases, and 7 bases lay outside the gene matches. This CDR3 region has 14 residues. CDR3 coding DNA: TGTGCCAGCAGCCTTCACCGGACAGGGCCTGAAGCTTTCTTT. As protein: CASSLHRTGPEAFF.

This clone appeared a few times. Other nucleotide sequences from this sample produce the same CDR3. The chain is built from TRBV7-8 and TRBJ1-1, with a possible D match to TRBD1 (5 bases). The V gene's germline CDR1 is SGHVS and CDR2 FQNEAQ. The V end was cut by 1 base, the J end by 2 bases, with 8 bases between. This CDR3 is built from 14 residues. DNA for the CDR3: TGTGCCAGCAGCTTAGAGGGGCGTAACACTGAAGCTTTCTTT. Translation: CASSLEGRNTEAFF.

The genes are TRBV5-1 and TRBJ2-3, with TRBD2 matching over 9 bases. Germline V CDR1 and CDR2: SGHRS, YFSETQ. CDR3 length: 15 amino acids. V was clipped by 4 bases and J by 3 bases; unmatched bases: 6. The CDR3 reads CASSPAGGRTDTQYF. As DNA, the CDR3 is TGCGCCAGCAGCCCGGCGGGGGGGCGGACAGATACGCAGTATTTT.

The CDR3 coding sequence is TGTGCCAGCAGCGATTGGACAGGGGATAACACCGGGGAGCTGTTTTTT. It encodes CASSDWTGDNTGELFF. The chain has TRBV11-2 and TRBJ2-2; 9 bases are a match to TRBD1. The CDR3 is 16 amino acids. V lost 5 bases to trimming and J lost 2 bases; unmatched junction nucleotides: 6. The germline V gene encodes CDR1 SGHAT and CDR2 FQNNGV.

This chain connects TRBV5-1 to TRBJ1-1; tentatively, D is TRBD1 (6 bases). Germline V gene lookup returns CDR1 SGHRS and CDR2 YFSETQ. Trimming cost V 4 bases and J 0 bases, with 13 bases left between them. This CDR3 is 15 amino acids long. CDR3: CASSREGGMNTEAFF. The DNA for the CDR3 is TGCGCCAGCAGCAGGGAGGGGGGGATGAACACTGAAGCTTTCTTT.

This chain joins TRBV7-8 and TRBJ2-2; 9 bases are shared with TRBD2. Germline V gene data show CDR1 as SGHVS and CDR2 as FQNEAQ. The CDR3 spans 15 residues. V was clipped by 5 bases and J by 2 bases; unmatched bases: 3. The CDR3 DNA follows: TGTGCCAGCAGCGAGCGGGGGGCTAACACCGGGGAGCTGTTTTTT. It specifies CASSERGANTGELFF.

The genes are TRBV5-1 and TRBJ1-3; D is undetermined. V was shortened by 0 bases and J by 0 bases, with 7 bases between the two germline ends. The CDR3 sequence is 15 residues long. Per germline, CDR1 SGHRS and CDR2 YFSETQ. CDR3 DNA sequence: TGCGCCAGCAGCTTGGATGGCAACTCTGGAAACACCATATATTTT. This encodes CASSLDGNSGNTIYF.

V and J are TRBV2 and TRBJ1-5; TRBD1 matches at 8 bases. Per the germline V gene, CDR1 is SNHLY and CDR2 is FYNNEI. The V and J ends lost 6 bases and 7 bases, in that order; junction bases with no gene match: 5. The CDR3 sequence is 13 residues long. The CDR3 reads CASRGQGAQPQHF. The CDR3 DNA reads as TGTGCCAGCAGAGGCCAGGGGGCCCAGCCCCAGCATTTT.

The chain joins TRBV5-1 to TRBJ2-3; 9 positions agree with TRBD1. This CDR3 has 16 residues. The V and J ends lost 0 bases and 2 bases, in that order; junction bases with no gene match: 4. Germline V CDR1 and CDR2: SGHRS, YFSETQ. CDR3 sequence reads: CASSLGQGEITDTQYF. The DNA for the CDR3 is TGCGCCAGCAGCTTGGGACAGGGGGAAATCACAGATACGCAGTATTTT. Combining the CDR3 with reference TRBV5-1 and TRBJ2-3 gives the whole variable domain KAGVTQTPRYLIKTRGQQVTLSCSPISGHRSVSWYQQTPGQGLQFLFEYFSETQRNKGNFPGRFSGRQFSNSRSEMNVSTLELGDSALYLCASSLGQGEITDTQYFGPGTRLTVL.

This clone was observed a handful of times. The chain recombines TRBV29-1 with TRBJ2-7; TRBD2 matches at 12 bases. Trimming cost V 4 bases and J 3 bases; bases outside gene matches: 7. CDR1 is SQVTM, CDR2 ANQGSEA, per germline. The length of the CDR3 is 15 residues. CDR3 DNA: TGCAGCGTTGTCCTAGCGGGGGGGCCAGGCTACGAGCAGTACTTC. Translated, it gives CSVVLAGGPGYEQYF.

The rearrangement joins TRBV9 to TRBJ2-5; the match to TRBD2 covers 10 bases. The CDR3 is 17 amino acids. The V and J ends lost 4 bases and 5 bases, in that order; junction bases with no gene match: 14. Germline CDR1 and CDR2: SGDLS and YYNGEE. CDR3 loop: CASSRVASGGSWETQYF. The CDR3 DNA sequence: TGTGCCAGCAGCCGGGTGGCTAGCGGGGGTAGTTGGGAGACCCAGTACTTC.